The 22 T cell receptor beta chains in this list originate from one sample, sequenced in a study of T cells of healthy individuals. TCRdb re-derived calls from the 5' RACE reads in MiXCR, one entry per CDR3 protein. The sample carries about 96,000 distinct CDR3 sequences, around 17% recorded once. The source of these receptors is a human donor in good health.

Only a few counts were recorded for this clonotype. The rearrangement joins TRBV11-2 to TRBJ2-1, with 10 bases identical to TRBD2. This CDR3 spans 14 amino acids. The trim removed 5 bases at V and 2 bases at J, leaving 0 bases unmatched. CDR1 and CDR2 (germline): SGHAT, FQNNGV. DNA of the CDR3: TGTGCCAGCAGCACTAGCGGGGCCTACAATGAGCAGTTCTTC. It codes for CASSTSGAYNEQFF.

This clonotype was observed a handful of times. V gene TRBV6-1 combines with J gene TRBJ1-1, with 9 bases matching TRBD1. Looked up from germline, CDR1 is MNHNS and CDR2 is SASEGT. With V trimmed by 6 bases and J by 8 bases, 10 bases remained unmatched. The length of the CDR3 is 14 residues. CDR3 residues: CASREGQGLAEAFF. CDR3 bases: TGTGCCAGCAGAGAGGGACAGGGCCTAGCCGAAGCTTTCTTT.

DNA for the CDR3: TGCGCCAGCAGCCCTGGACAGGGAGTAAGCAATCAGCCCCAGCATTTT. Encoded protein: CASSPGQGVSNQPQHF. The chain couples TRBV5-1 to TRBJ1-5, with 8 bases matching TRBD1. With 4 bases clipped from V and 1 base from J, the junction kept 7 bases outside the gene matches. The CDR3 is made up of 16 amino acids. Germline CDR1 SGHRS, CDR2 YFSETQ.

This clonotype showed up just a few times. This chain connects TRBV28 to TRBJ1-2; no firm D call. Looked up from germline, CDR1 is MDHEN and CDR2 is SYDVKM. The CDR3 sequence is 12 residues long. Trimming removed 6 bases at V and 8 bases at J, with 13 bases between. CDR3 coding DNA: TGTGCCAGCAGCCGCAGAGCGGGAGGCTACACCTTC. It encodes CASSRRAGGYTF.

The chain links TRBV3-1 to TRBJ2-7, with 9 bases aligning to TRBD2. CDR1 LGHDT and CDR2 YNNKEL come from the germline V gene (reference sequence). The CDR3 has 16 amino acids. The ends lost 6 bases at V and 2 bases at J; junction bases unmatched: 11. The CDR3 reads CASSLTTSGSPYEQYF. The CDR3 DNA reads as TGTGCCAGCAGTCTAACGACTAGCGGATCCCCCTACGAGCAGTACTTC.

This clonotype came up a few times. The V gene is TRBV6-2 or TRBV6-3, the J gene TRBJ2-2, with unresolved D. V lost 1 base and J 0 bases, leaving 3 bases between the germline ends. CDR1 is MNHEY, CDR2 SVGEGT, per germline. The CDR3 runs to 14 residues. CDR3 DNA sequence: TGTGCCAGCAGTTACTTTGCGAACACCGGGGAGCTGTTTTTT. Protein: CASSYFANTGELFF.

This clonotype occurred a few times. An end of the junction does not agree with germline; a read error may underlie this. V usage is TRBV2 and J usage is TRBJ1-3; D gene unclear. The CDR3 contains 13 residues. From germline, CDR1 is SNHLY and CDR2 FYNNEI. CDR3 residues: CASSEGWGSTIYF. CDR3 DNA: TGTGCCAGCAGTGAAGGGTGGGGAAGCACCATATATTTT.

The gene calls are TRBV20-1 and TRBJ2-3; no firm D call. With 0 bases removed from V and 4 bases from J, the gap between germline ends came to 11 bases. The length of the CDR3 is 14 residues. In germline, CDR1 is DFQATT, CDR2 SNEGSKA (reference sequence). CDR3 sequence (DNA): TGCAGTGCTAGAGATGGTGGGATTTCAGATACGCAGTATTTT. As protein: CSARDGGISDTQYF.

The rearrangement links TRBV28 to TRBJ2-7; D assignment may be TRBD1 or TRBD2 (5 bases each). V dropped 10 bases and J dropped 2 bases, with 15 bases sitting between them. The CDR3 consists of 13 residues. Germline V gene sequence: CDR1 MDHEN, CDR2 SYDVKM. CDR3 sequence reads: CATLRDGTYEQYF. In DNA form, the CDR3 reads TGTGCCACCCTAAGGGACGGAACCTACGAGCAGTACTTC.

In this sample, this clonotype turned up a few times. The rearrangement links TRBV6-2 or TRBV6-3 to TRBJ2-7; D is possibly TRBD2 (7 bases). Trimming removed 6 bases from V and 2 bases from J, with 11 bases in between. The CDR3 sequence is 13 residues long. The germline gives CDR1 MNHEY, CDR2 SVGEGT. This CDR3 reads CASSRGGAYEQYF. The CDR3 bases are TGTGCCAGCAGCCGAGGGGGGGCCTACGAGCAGTACTTC.

The chain carries TRBV6-1 and TRBJ2-7; the D gene is possibly TRBD2 (6 bases). Trimming took 7 bases from V and 6 from J, leaving 16 bases between them. This CDR3 comprises 13 residues. From germline, CDR1 is MNHNS and CDR2 SASEGT. Here the CDR3 reads CASTVAWGVEQYF. The CDR3 DNA reads as TGTGCCAGCACAGTTGCCTGGGGGGTCGAGCAGTACTTC.

In this sample, this clonotype turned up many times. The chain employs TRBV6-1 and TRBJ2-2, with 8 bases lining up with TRBD2. The germline gives CDR1 MNHNS, CDR2 SASEGT. V lost 2 bases and J lost 4; bases outside the gene matches: 12. This CDR3 is built from 18 residues. CDR3 sequence reads: CASSELLSGGLITGELFF. The CDR3 bases are TGTGCCAGCAGTGAACTCCTGTCGGGAGGGCTGATCACCGGGGAGCTGTTTTTT.

This clonotype came up many times. This chain uses TRBV4-2 with TRBJ1-6; 7 positions agree with TRBD1. The V and J ends lost 4 bases and 7 bases, in that order; junction bases with no gene match: 16. The CDR3 is 18 amino acids. Per the germline V gene, CDR1 is LGHNA and CDR2 is YNFKEQ. CDR3 sequence reads: CASSRGTQTGQRNSPLHF. CDR3 nucleotides: TGTGCCAGCAGCCGTGGAACCCAAACGGGACAGCGGAATTCACCCCTCCACTTT.

This clonotype was counted only a few times. The CDR3 loop is CASSPREVGTNTEAFF. DNA for the CDR3: TGCGCCAGCAGCCCCAGGGAAGTCGGGACGAACACTGAAGCTTTCTTT. This chain connects TRBV5-1 to TRBJ1-1, with D possibly TRBD1 on 5 matching bases. Germline-derived CDR1 and CDR2 are SGHRS and YFSETQ. This CDR3 is built from 16 residues. The V end was cut by 4 bases, the J end by 1 base, with 17 bases between.

This clonotype appeared many times. The J gene is TRBJ2-1, the V gene TRBV5-1; no firm D call. Trimming cost V 1 base and J 5 bases, with 4 bases left between them. Germline V gene sequence: CDR1 SGHRS, CDR2 YFSETQ. This CDR3 region has 12 residues. The CDR3 DNA follows: TGCGCCAGCAGCTTGTTGGACAATGAGCAGTTCTTC. Translation gives CASSLLDNEQFF.

This clonotype came up many times. The gene calls are TRBV11-3 and TRBJ2-3; TRBD1 matches at 9 bases. The germline gives CDR1 SGHNT, CDR2 YENEEA. The ends lost 4 bases at V and 1 base at J; junction bases unmatched: 3. The CDR3 has 15 residues. The CDR3 DNA reads TGTGCCAGCAGCTCGGGGACAGGGCGCACAGATACGCAGTATTTT. Residues: CASSSGTGRTDTQYF.

The V and J genes are TRBV28 and TRBJ2-5, with D tentatively TRBD1 (6 bases). Germline CDR1 is MDHEN and CDR2 is SYDVKM. Trimming cost V 6 bases and J 0 bases, with 11 bases left between them. The CDR3 is 14 residues long. The CDR3 DNA sequence: TGTGCCAGCAGGGGAACAGGGTACCAAGAGACCCAGTACTTC. It translates to CASRGTGYQETQYF.

V usage is TRBV2 and J usage is TRBJ2-5, with 7 bases lining up with TRBD2. CDR3 length equals 13 residues. Germline V gene data show CDR1 as SNHLY and CDR2 as FYNNEI. V was pared by 7 bases and J by 7 bases, with 9 bases of the junction left unmatched. CDR3 DNA sequence: TGTGCCAGCATCGGAGAACAGCGGGGGACCCAGTACTTC. Translated, it gives CASIGEQRGTQYF.

This sequence joins TRBV28 and TRBJ2-1, with 8 bases fitting TRBD2. Germline values: CDR1 MDHEN, CDR2 SYDVKM. This CDR3 comprises 16 residues. Trimming removed 6 bases from V and 2 bases from J; junction bases left unmatched: 9. The CDR3 sequence is CASSSTSGGPYNEQFF. Written as DNA, the CDR3 is TGTGCCAGCAGCAGCACTAGCGGAGGACCCTACAATGAGCAGTTCTTC.

This chain joins TRBV4-3 and TRBJ2-5; 7 bases agree with TRBD1. Germline V gives CDR1 LGHNA, CDR2 YSLEER. Losses at the gene ends were 0 bases for V and 5 bases for J; bases not matched to a gene: 6. This CDR3 comprises 15 residues. Here the CDR3 DNA reads TGCGCCAGCAGCCAAGATCTCACAGGGGCGGAGACCCAGTACTTC. Amino acids: CASSQDLTGAETQYF.

V and J are TRBV28 and TRBJ2-5, with D perhaps TRBD1 or TRBD2 (6 bases each). The CDR3 length is 12 residues. The germline gives CDR1 MDHEN, CDR2 SYDVKM. Trimming shortened V by 7 bases and J by 4 bases, and 10 bases separated the two germline ends. The chain's CDR3 is CASNEGGETQYF. The CDR3, as DNA: TGTGCCAGCAATGAGGGGGGAGAGACCCAGTACTTC.

The chain has TRBV15 and TRBJ2-7; D is possibly TRBD1 (6 bases). Germline V lookup: CDR1 LNHNV, CDR2 YYDKDF (reference sequence). Trimming pared 0 bases from V and 3 bases from J, leaving 12 bases between. The CDR3 contains 15 residues. The CDR3 region is CATSREGTLNYEQYF. The CDR3, as DNA: TGTGCCACCAGCAGAGAAGGGACATTAAACTACGAGCAGTACTTC.